This T cell receptor beta chain was found in a study of cytomegalovirus exposure and HLA in healthy donors. The study's findings and limits: Solely CMV serostatus was available to characterize immune exposure.

On this clone: Its specificity is not known.

Researchers ran the PCR with 60 Vbeta and 13 Jbeta primers. The protocol was immunoSEQ multiplex PCR, while the TCRdb copy is restricted to in-frame clones and leaves out a portion. This table holds roughly 160,000 clones, approximately 79% found once. Germline CDR1 reads SQVTM; CDR2 reads ANQGSEA. This CDR3 spans 18 amino acids. V was pared by 0 bases and J by 2 bases, with 11 bases of the junction left unmatched. The sequenced sample consisted of PBMCs. The origin of this receptor is a man aged 35-49 years in good health and CMV-seronegative. V usage is TRBV29-1 and J usage is TRBJ2-3; 10 nucleotides agree with TRBD2. The chain's CDR3 is CSVEDNFEAGGITDTQYF. The CDR3 DNA reads as TGCAGCGTTGAAGATAATTTCGAAGCGGGAGGGATCACAGATACGCAGTATTTT.